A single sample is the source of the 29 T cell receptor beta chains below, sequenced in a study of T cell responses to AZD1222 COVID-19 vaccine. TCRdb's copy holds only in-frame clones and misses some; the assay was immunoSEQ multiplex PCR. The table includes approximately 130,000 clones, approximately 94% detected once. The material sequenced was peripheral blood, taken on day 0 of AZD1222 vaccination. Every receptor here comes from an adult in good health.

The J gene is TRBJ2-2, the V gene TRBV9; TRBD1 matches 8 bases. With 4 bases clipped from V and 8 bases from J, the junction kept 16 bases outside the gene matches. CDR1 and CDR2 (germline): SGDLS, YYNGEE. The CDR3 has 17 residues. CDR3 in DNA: TGTGCCAGCAGCATCTCCACGAGGGCAGGGGGCAGAGGGGAGCTGTTTTTT. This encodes CASSISTRAGGRGELFF.

The CDR3 loop reads CASSLAFGDTYGYTF. CDR3 DNA: TGCGCCAGCAGCTTGGCCTTTGGGGATACCTATGGCTACACCTTC. The chain carries TRBV5-1 and TRBJ1-2; no definite D call. Germline CDR1 is SGHRS and CDR2 is YFSETQ. V lost 0 bases and J lost 4, with 13 bases in between. The CDR3 sequence is 15 residues long.

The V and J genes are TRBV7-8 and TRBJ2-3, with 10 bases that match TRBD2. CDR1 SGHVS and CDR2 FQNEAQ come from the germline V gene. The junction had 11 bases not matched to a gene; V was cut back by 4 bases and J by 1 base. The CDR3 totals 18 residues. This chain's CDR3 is CASSWLAGAQKGTDTQYF. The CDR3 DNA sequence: TGTGCCAGCAGCTGGCTAGCGGGAGCGCAAAAGGGCACAGATACGCAGTATTTT.

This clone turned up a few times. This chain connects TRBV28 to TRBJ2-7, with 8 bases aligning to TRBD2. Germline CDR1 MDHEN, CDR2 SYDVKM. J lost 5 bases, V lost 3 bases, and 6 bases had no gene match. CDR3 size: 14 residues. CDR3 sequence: CASSLGLGGNEQYF. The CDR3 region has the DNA TGTGCCAGCAGTTTGGGACTAGGGGGGAACGAGCAGTACTTC. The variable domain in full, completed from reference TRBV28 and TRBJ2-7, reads DVKVTQSSRYLVKRTGEKVFLECVQDMDHENMFWYRQDPGLGLRLIYFSYDVKMKEKGDIPEGYSVSREKKERFSLILESASTNQTSMYLCASSLGLGGNEQYFGPGTRLTVT.

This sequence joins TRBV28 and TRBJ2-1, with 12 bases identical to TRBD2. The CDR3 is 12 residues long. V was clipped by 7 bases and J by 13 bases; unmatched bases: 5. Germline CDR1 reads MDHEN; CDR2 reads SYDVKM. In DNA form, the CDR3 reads TGTGCCAGCAAGACACTAGCGGGAGGCCAGTTCTTC. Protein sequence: CASKTLAGGQFF.

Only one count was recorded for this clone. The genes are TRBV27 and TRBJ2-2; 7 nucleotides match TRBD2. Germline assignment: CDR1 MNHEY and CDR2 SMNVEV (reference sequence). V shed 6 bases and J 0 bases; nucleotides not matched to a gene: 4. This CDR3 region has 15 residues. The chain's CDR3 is CASRASGTNTGELFF. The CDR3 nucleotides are TGTGCCAGCAGAGCAAGCGGGACGAACACCGGGGAGCTGTTTTTT.

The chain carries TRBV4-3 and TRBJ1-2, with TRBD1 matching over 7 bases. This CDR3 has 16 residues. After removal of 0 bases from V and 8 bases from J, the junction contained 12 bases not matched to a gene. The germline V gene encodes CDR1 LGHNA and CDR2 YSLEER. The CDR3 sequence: CASSQDRGRIFGGYTF. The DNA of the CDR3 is TGCGCCAGCAGCCAAGACAGGGGGAGGATCTTTGGCGGCTACACCTTC.

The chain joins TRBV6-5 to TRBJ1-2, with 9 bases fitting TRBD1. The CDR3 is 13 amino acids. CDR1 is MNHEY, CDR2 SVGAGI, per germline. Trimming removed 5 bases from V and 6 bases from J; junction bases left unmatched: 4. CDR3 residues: CASSTDRGNGYTF. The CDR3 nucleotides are TGTGCCAGCAGTACGGACAGGGGTAATGGCTACACCTTC.

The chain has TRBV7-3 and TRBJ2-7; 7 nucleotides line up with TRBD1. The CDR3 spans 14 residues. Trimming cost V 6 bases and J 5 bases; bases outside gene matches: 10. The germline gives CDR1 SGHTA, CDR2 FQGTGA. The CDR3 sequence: CASRGDSPGHEQYF. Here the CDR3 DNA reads TGTGCCAGCAGGGGGGACAGTCCGGGTCACGAGCAGTACTTC.

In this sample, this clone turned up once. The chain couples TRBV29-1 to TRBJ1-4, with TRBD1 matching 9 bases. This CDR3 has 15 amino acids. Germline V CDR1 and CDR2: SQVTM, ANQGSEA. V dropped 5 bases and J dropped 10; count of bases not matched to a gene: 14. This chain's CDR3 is CSVSWVGQGTGKLFF. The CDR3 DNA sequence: TGCAGCGTTTCATGGGTAGGACAGGGGACGGGAAAACTGTTTTTT.

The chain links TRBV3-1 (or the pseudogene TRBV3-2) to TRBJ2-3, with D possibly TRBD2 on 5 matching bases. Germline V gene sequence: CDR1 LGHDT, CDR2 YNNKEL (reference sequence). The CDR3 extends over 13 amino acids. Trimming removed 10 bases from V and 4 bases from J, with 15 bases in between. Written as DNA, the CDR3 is TGTGCCATCAGGAATAGCGACTCAGATACGCAGTATTTT. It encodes CAIRNSDSDTQYF.

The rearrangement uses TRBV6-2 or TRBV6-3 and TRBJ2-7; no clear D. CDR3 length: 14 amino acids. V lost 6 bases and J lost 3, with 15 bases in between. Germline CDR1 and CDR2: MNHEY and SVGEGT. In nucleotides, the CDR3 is TGTGCCAGCAGCCGGAGCGCCGCAGGCTACGAGCAGTACTTC. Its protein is CASSRSAAGYEQYF.

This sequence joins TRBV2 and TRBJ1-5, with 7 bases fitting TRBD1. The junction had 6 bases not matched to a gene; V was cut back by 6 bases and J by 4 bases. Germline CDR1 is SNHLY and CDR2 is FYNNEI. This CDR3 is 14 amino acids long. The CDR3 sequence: CASRQQGSNQPQHF. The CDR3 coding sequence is TGTGCCAGCAGGCAACAGGGGTCAAATCAGCCCCAGCATTTT.

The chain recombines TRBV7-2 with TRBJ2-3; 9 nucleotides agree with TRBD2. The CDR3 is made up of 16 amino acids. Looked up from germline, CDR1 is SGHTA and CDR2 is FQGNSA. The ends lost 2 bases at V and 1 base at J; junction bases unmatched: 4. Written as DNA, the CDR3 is TGTGCCAGCAGCTTATCGTTAGCGGGAGGCACAGATACGCAGTATTTT. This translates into CASSLSLAGGTDTQYF.

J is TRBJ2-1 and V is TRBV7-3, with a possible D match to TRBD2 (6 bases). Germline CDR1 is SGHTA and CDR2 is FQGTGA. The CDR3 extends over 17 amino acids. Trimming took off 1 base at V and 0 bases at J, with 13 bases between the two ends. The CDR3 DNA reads TGTGCCAGCAGCTTAATGAATGCGGGAAGCTCCTACAATGAGCAGTTCTTC. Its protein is CASSLMNAGSSYNEQFF.

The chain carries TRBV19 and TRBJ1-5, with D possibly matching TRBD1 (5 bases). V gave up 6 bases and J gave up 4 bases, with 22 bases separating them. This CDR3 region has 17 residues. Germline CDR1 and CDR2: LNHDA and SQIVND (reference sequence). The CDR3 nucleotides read TGTGCCAGTAGCAAACTGATGAGGGACGGACGGAATCAGCCCCAGCATTTT. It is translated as CASSKLMRDGRNQPQHF. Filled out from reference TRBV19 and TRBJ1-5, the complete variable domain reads DGGITQSPKYLFRKEGQNVTLSCEQNLNHDAMYWYRQDPGQGLRLIYYSQIVNDFQKGDIAEGYSVSREKKESFPLTVTSAQKNPTAFYLCASSKLMRDGRNQPQHFGDGTRLSIL.

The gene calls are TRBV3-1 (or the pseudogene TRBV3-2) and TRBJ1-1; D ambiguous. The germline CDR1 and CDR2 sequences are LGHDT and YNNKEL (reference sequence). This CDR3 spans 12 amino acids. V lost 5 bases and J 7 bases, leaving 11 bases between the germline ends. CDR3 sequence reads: CASSYPGFEAFF. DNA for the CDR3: TGTGCCAGCAGCTATCCGGGATTTGAAGCTTTCTTT.

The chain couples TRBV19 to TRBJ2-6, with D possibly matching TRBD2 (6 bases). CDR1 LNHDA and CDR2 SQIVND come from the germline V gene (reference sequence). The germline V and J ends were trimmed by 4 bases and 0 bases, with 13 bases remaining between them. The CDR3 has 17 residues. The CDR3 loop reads CASSTGLRTSGANVLTF. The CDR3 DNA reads TGTGCCAGTAGTACGGGACTGCGAACCTCTGGGGCCAACGTCCTGACTTTC.

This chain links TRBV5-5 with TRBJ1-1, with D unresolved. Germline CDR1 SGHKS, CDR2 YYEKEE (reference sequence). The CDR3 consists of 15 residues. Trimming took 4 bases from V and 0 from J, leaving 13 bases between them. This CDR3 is CASSPRTDLNTEAFF. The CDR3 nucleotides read TGTGCCAGCAGCCCCCGGACGGATTTGAACACTGAAGCTTTCTTT.

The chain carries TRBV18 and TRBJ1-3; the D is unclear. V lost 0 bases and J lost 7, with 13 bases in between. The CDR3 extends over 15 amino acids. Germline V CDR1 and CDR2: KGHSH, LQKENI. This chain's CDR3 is CASSPPGLKGNTIYF. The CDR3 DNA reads TGTGCCAGCTCACCACCAGGGTTGAAGGGTAACACCATATATTTT.

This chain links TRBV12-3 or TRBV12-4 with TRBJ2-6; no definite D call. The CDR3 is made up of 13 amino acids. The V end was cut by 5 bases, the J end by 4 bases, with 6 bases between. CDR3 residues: CASSQSGANVLTF. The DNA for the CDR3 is TGTGCCAGCAGTCAATCGGGGGCCAACGTCCTGACTTTC.

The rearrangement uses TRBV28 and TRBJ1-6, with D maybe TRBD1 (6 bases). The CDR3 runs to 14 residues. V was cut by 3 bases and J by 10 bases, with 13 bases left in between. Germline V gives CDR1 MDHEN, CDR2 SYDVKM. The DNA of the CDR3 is TGTGCCAGCAGTTTTCGACCGGGGGGCTCACCCCTCCACTTT. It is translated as CASSFRPGGSPLHF.

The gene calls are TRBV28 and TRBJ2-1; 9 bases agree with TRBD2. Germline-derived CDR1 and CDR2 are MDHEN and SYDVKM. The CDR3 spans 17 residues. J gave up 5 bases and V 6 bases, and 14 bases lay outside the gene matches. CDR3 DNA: TGTGCCAGCAGGGAGGGGGGAGCGGGAGGATTACACAATGAGCAGTTCTTC. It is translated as CASREGGAGGLHNEQFF.

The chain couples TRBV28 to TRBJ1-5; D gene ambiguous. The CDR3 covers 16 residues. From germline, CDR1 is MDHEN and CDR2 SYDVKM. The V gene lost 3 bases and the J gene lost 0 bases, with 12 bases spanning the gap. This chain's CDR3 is CASSLEGRYSNQPQHF. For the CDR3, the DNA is TGTGCCAGCAGTTTGGAAGGACGGTATAGCAATCAGCCCCAGCATTTT.

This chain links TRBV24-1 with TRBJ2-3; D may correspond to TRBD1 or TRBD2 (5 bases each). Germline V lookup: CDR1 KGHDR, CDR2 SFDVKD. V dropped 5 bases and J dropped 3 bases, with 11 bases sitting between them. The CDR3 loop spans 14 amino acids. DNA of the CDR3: TGTGCCACCAGTGGGGCAGGGAGAACAGATACGCAGTATTTT. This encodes CATSGAGRTDTQYF.

In DNA, the CDR3 is TGTGCCAGCAGCTTTGTTCTAGCCACGAACGAGCAGTACTTC. Protein sequence: CASSFVLATNEQYF. This chain joins TRBV7-9 and TRBJ2-7, with D possibly being TRBD2 (5 bases). The length of the CDR3 is 14 residues. With 3 bases removed from V and 5 bases from J, the gap between germline ends came to 14 bases. CDR1 SEHNR and CDR2 FQNEAQ come from the germline V gene (reference sequence).

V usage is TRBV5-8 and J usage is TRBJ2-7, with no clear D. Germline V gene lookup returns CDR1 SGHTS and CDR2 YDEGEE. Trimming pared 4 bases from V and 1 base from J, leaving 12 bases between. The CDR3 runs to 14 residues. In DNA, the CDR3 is TGTGCCAGCAGCCTGGAGTCAGATTCCTACGAGCAGTACTTC. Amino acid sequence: CASSLESDSYEQYF.

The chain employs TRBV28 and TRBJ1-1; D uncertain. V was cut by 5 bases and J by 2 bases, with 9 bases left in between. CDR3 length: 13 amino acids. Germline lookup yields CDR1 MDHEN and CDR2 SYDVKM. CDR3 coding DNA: TGTGCCAGCAGTATACTAAGTAACACTGAAGCTTTCTTT. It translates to CASSILSNTEAFF.

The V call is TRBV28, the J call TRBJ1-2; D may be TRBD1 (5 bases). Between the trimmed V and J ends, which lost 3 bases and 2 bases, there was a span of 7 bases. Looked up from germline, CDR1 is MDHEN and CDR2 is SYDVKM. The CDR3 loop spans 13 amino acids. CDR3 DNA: TGTGCCAGCAGTTTGGGGCGGAACTATGGCTACACCTTC. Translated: CASSLGRNYGYTF.